The rows below give T cell receptor beta chains drawn from one sample of a study of cytomegalovirus exposure and HLA in healthy donors. Generated by immunoSEQ multiplex PCR, the TCRdb table keeps only in-frame clones and is missing some. The table has approximately 120,000 clones, around 72% seen once. Specimen: PBMCs. All receptors come from a man under 40 in good health and CMV-seronegative. Each CDR3 is given with its conserved first and last residue. The D gene is left open where the match is weak. A row's size may be missing; if present it is once, few, many or a size class.

size: few; V: TRBV28; D: NA; J: TRBJ2-1; CDR3: CASSLFGNEQFF; DNA: TGTGCCAGCAGTTTATTCGGCAATGAGCAGTTCTTC
size: once; V: TRBV27; D: NA; J: TRBJ2-3; CDR3: CASSLSGMGDTQYF; DNA: TGTGCCAGCAGTTTGTCAGGGATGGGAGATACGCAGTATTTT
size: NA; V: TRBV2; D: NA; J: TRBJ2-5; CDR3: CASSEALREGGVEETQYF; DNA: TGTGCCAGCAGTGAAGCGCTTCGAGAAGGGGGTGTTGAAGAGACCCAGTACTTC
size: NA; V: TRBV4-1; D: TRBD1; J: TRBJ2-5; CDR3: CASSSSGTADQETQYF; DNA: TGCGCCAGCAGCTCGTCCGGGACAGCCGACCAAGAGACCCAGTACTTC
size: NA; V: TRBV19; D: NA; J: TRBJ1-5; CDR3: CASSLGHLYSNQPQHF; DNA: TGTGCCAGTAGTCTGGGACATTTATATAGCAATCAGCCCCAGCATTTT
size: NA; V: TRBV19; D: NA; J: TRBJ1-4; CDR3: CASSTTGYLTNEKLFF; DNA: TGTGCCAGTAGTACCACAGGTTACCTAACTAATGAAAAACTGTTTTTT
size: NA; V: TRBV4-2; D: NA; J: TRBJ1-3; CDR3: CASSQDQGLGGNTIYF; DNA: TGTGCCAGCAGCCAAGATCAGGGTTTGGGGGGAAACACCATATATTTT
size: NA; V: TRBV28; D: NA; J: TRBJ2-3; CDR3: CASSLQTPKINTDTQYF; DNA: TGTGCCAGCAGTTTACAGACACCAAAGATTAACACAGATACGCAGTATTTT
size: NA; V: TRBV12-2; D: NA; J: TRBJ2-3; CDR3: CASRVCLGQGSYTDTQYF; DNA: TGTGCAAGTCGCGTGTGCCTCGGACAGGGAAGTTACACAGATACGCAGTATTTT
size: NA; V: TRBV5-4; D: NA; J: TRBJ1-2; CDR3: CASSLGREDGYTF; DNA: TGTGCCAGCAGCTTGGGGAGGGAGGATGGCTACACCTTC
size: NA; V: TRBV4-1; D: TRBD2; J: TRBJ2-7; CDR3: CASSQQDLGLAGGHEQYF; DNA: TGCGCCAGCAGCCAACAAGACTTGGGACTAGCGGGGGGCCACGAGCAGTACTTC
size: NA; V: TRBV7-9; D: NA; J: TRBJ2-5; CDR3: CASSAHLPGVFKETQYF; DNA: TGTGCCAGCAGCGCACATTTACCAGGTGTTTTCAAGGAGACCCAGTACTTC
size: NA; V: TRBV11-2; D: NA; J: TRBJ1-2; CDR3: CASSLGWGPNYGYTF; DNA: TGTGCCAGCAGCTTAGGTTGGGGGCCAAACTATGGCTACACCTTC
size: few; V: TRBV28; D: TRBD1; J: TRBJ2-7; CDR3: CASRFPGQGAHEQYF; DNA: TGTGCCAGCAGATTTCCGGGACAGGGGGCCCACGAGCAGTACTTC
size: NA; V: TRBV6-6; D: NA; J: TRBJ1-4; CDR3: CASRPNPGPNEKLFF; DNA: TGTGCCAGCAGACCCAACCCTGGCCCGAATGAAAAACTGTTTTTT
size: NA; V: TRBV2; D: NA; J: TRBJ1-6; CDR3: CASRAGLRSYNSPLHF; DNA: TGTGCCAGCAGGGCCGGGTTACGCTCCTATAATTCACCCCTCCACTTT
size: few; V: TRBV5-6; D: TRBD1; J: TRBJ2-7; CDR3: CASSVGQVQKQYF; DNA: TGTGCCAGCAGCGTTGGACAGGTCCAAAAGCAGTACTTC
size: NA; V: TRBV7-9; D: NA; J: TRBJ2-1; CDR3: CASRGGENEQFF; DNA: TGTGCCTCCCGAGGGGGGGAGAATGAGCAGTTCTTC
size: NA; V: TRBV11-3; D: TRBD2; J: TRBJ2-2; CDR3: CASSQSGGPRTGELFF; DNA: TGTGCCAGCAGCCAGTCGGGGGGGCCGAGAACCGGGGAGCTGTTTTTT
size: NA; V: TRBV15; D: TRBD2; J: TRBJ2-3; CDR3: CATSREWRGGRTDTQYF; DNA: TGTGCCACCAGCAGAGAATGGCGGGGGGGACGCACAGATACGCAGTATTTT
size: NA; V: TRBV6-5; D: TRBD1; J: TRBJ2-7; CDR3: CASSYSGQGDLYEQYF; DNA: TGTGCCAGCAGTTACTCGGGACAGGGAGACCTCTACGAGCAGTACTTC
size: NA; V: TRBV28; D: NA; J: TRBJ1-2; CDR3: CASSLPRGPRGYTF; DNA: TGTGCCAGCAGTTTACCTAGGGGTCCTCGAGGCTACACCTTC
size: NA; V: TRBV6-5; D: NA; J: TRBJ2-7; CDR3: CASSEFNREGEQYF; DNA: TGTGCCAGCAGTGAATTCAACAGGGAAGGGGAGCAGTACTTC
size: NA; V: TRBV18; D: NA; J: TRBJ2-1; CDR3: CASSPGLKHNEQFF; DNA: TGTGCCAGCTCACCGGGACTTAAACACAATGAGCAGTTCTTC
size: NA; V: TRBV5-4; D: TRBD1; J: TRBJ1-1; CDR3: CASSLVQGAGGTEAFF; DNA: TGTGCCAGCAGCTTGGTTCAGGGGGCCGGAGGAACTGAAGCTTTCTTT
size: once; V: TRBV5-1; D: TRBD2; J: TRBJ2-7; CDR3: CASSLWTSGLYEQYF; DNA: TGCGCCAGCAGCCTATGGACTAGTGGGTTGTACGAGCAGTACTTC
size: NA; V: TRBV9; D: NA; J: TRBJ1-1; CDR3: CASSVVTGSTEAFF; DNA: TGTGCCAGCAGCGTAGTAACAGGGTCCACTGAAGCTTTCTTT
size: NA; V: TRBV30; D: TRBD2; J: TRBJ2-7; CDR3: CAWSVLAGPNEQYF; DNA: TGTGCCTGGAGTGTACTAGCGGGGCCCAACGAGCAGTACTTC
size: few; V: TRBV12-2; D: NA; J: TRBJ2-7; CDR3: CASRSSGTGFSEYF; DNA: TGTGCAAGTCGCTCGTCCGGGACAGGGTTTTCTGAGTACTTC
size: NA; V: TRBV7-2; D: TRBD2; J: TRBJ2-5; CDR3: CASSLHPPSGGETQYF; DNA: TGTGCCAGCAGCCTCCACCCTCCTAGCGGGGGGGAGACCCAGTACTTC
size: once; V: TRBV27; D: TRBD1; J: TRBJ1-1; CDR3: CASSLAGTGLFF; DNA: TGTGCCAGCAGTTTGGCCGGGACAGGGTTGTTCTTT
size: NA; V: TRBV6-5; D: NA; J: TRBJ1-2; CDR3: CASSPVGGRLYGYTF; DNA: TGTGCCAGCAGCCCGGTCGGGGGACGTCTCTATGGCTACACCTTC
size: NA; V: TRBV9; D: NA; J: TRBJ1-6; CDR3: CASSVGVWSSYNSPLHF; DNA: TGTGCCAGCAGCGTAGGAGTCTGGAGCTCCTATAATTCACCCCTCCACTTT
size: NA; V: TRBV2; D: NA; J: TRBJ1-4; CDR3: CASSPMRTTNEKLFF; DNA: TGTGCCAGCAGTCCGATGCGGACAACTAATGAAAAACTGTTTTTT
size: NA; V: TRBV7-9; D: NA; J: TRBJ1-4; CDR3: CASSHGAGDDNEKLFF; DNA: TGTGCCAGCAGCCATGGCGCAGGGGATGACAATGAAAAACTGTTTTTT
size: NA; V: TRBV10-3; D: NA; J: TRBJ2-7; CDR3: CAISSLGEDHSYEQYF; DNA: TGTGCCATCTCAAGCTTAGGGGAGGACCACTCCTACGAGCAGTACTTC
size: NA; V: TRBV5-1; D: TRBD2; J: TRBJ2-7; CDR3: CASSGGTSGGNEQYF; DNA: TGCGCCAGCAGCGGGGGGACTAGCGGGGGCAACGAGCAGTACTTC
size: NA; V: TRBV4-3; D: NA; J: TRBJ1-2; CDR3: CASSQYERDYGYTF; DNA: TGCGCCAGCAGCCAATATGAGCGGGACTATGGCTACACCTTC
size: NA; V: TRBV6-5; D: NA; J: TRBJ1-6; CDR3: CASKRQYNSPLHF; DNA: TGTGCCAGCAAGCGGCAGTATAATTCACCCCTCCACTTT
size: NA; V: TRBV7-3; D: NA; J: TRBJ2-1; CDR3: CASSPPGTYNEQFF; DNA: TGTGCCAGCAGCCCCCCGGGGACCTACAATGAGCAGTTCTTC
size: NA; V: TRBV4-3; D: NA; J: TRBJ2-2; CDR3: CASTERGGTGELFF; DNA: TGCGCCAGCACCGAGAGGGGAGGTACCGGGGAGCTGTTTTTT
size: NA; V: TRBV4-3; D: NA; J: TRBJ2-1; CDR3: CASSQELADYNEQFF; DNA: TGCGCCAGCAGCCAAGAATTAGCGGACTACAATGAGCAGTTCTTC
size: NA; V: TRBV13; D: NA; J: TRBJ2-7; CDR3: CASSPGRGTYEQYF; DNA: TGTGCCAGCAGCCCCGGGCGGGGTACCTACGAGCAGTACTTC
size: NA; V: TRBV11-3; D: NA; J: TRBJ2-7; CDR3: CASSLEWGHEQYF; DNA: TGTGCCAGCAGCTTAGAATGGGGCCACGAGCAGTACTTC
size: NA; V: TRBV28; D: TRBD1; J: TRBJ1-6; CDR3: CASSVEGQGTSPLHF; DNA: TGTGCCAGCAGCGTTGAAGGACAGGGGACTTCACCCCTCCACTTT
size: NA; V: TRBV5-6; D: NA; J: TRBJ2-3; CDR3: CASSLGGHTDTQYF; DNA: TGTGCCAGCAGCTTGGGGGGCCACACAGATACGCAGTATTTT
size: NA; V: TRBV27; D: NA; J: TRBJ2-1; CDR3: CASSPPPTGTGSNEQFF; DNA: TGTGCCAGCAGCCCGCCCCCAACAGGGACCGGCTCCAATGAGCAGTTCTTC
size: NA; V: TRBV27; D: NA; J: TRBJ1-3; CDR3: CASSLYGASGNTIYF; DNA: TGTGCCAGCAGTTTATATGGGGCCTCTGGAAACACCATATATTTT
size: few; V: TRBV5-1; D: TRBD2; J: TRBJ2-3; CDR3: CASSPGLAGDTDTQYF; DNA: TGCGCCAGCAGCCCCGGACTAGCGGGGGACACAGATACGCAGTATTTT
size: NA; V: TRBV18; D: NA; J: TRBJ1-5; CDR3: CASSPPGAFQPQHF; DNA: TGTGCCAGCTCACCACCAGGGGCTTTTCAGCCCCAGCATTTT